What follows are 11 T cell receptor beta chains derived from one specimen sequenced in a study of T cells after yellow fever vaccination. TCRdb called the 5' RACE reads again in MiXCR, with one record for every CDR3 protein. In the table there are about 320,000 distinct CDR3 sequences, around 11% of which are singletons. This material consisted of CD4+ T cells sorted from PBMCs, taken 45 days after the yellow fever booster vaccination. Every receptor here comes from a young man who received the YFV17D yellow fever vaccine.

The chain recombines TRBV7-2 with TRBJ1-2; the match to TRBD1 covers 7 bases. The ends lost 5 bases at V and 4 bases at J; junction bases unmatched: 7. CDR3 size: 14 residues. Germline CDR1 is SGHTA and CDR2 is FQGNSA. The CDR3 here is CASSLGGQPYGYTF. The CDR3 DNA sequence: TGTGCCAGCAGCCTAGGGGGACAGCCCTATGGCTACACCTTC.

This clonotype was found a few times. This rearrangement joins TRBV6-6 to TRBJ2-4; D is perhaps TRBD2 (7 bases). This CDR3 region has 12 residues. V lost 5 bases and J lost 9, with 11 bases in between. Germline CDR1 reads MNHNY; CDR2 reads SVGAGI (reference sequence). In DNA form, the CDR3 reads TGTGCCAGCAGTCTGGGGGGGGCCATTCAGTACTTC. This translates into CASSLGGAIQYF.

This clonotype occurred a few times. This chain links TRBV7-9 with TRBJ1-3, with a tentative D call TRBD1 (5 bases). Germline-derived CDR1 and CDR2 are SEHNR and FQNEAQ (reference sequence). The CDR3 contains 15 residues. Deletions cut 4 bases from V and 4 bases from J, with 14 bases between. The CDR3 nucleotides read TGTGCCAGCAGCTCTCCAGGGCCTCCAGGAAACACCATATATTTT. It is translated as CASSSPGPPGNTIYF.

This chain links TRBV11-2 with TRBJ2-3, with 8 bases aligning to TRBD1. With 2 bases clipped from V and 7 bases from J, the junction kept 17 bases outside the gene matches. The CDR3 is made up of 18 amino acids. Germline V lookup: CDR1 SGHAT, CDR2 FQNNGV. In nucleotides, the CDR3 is TGTGCCAGCAGCTTATACGGGACAGGTGGTCCAGCCATGAATACGCAGTATTTT. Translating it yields CASSLYGTGGPAMNTQYF.

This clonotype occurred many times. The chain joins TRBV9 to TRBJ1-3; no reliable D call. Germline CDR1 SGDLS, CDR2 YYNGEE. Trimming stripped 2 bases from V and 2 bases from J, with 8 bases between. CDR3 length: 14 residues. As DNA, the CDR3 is TGTGCCAGCAGCGTGCTATCGGCTGGAAACACCATATATTTT. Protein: CASSVLSAGNTIYF.

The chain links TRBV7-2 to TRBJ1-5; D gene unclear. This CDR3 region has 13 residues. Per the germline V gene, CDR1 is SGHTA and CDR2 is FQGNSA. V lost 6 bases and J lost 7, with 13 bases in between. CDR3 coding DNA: TGTGCCAGCAGTTTTGACATTTACCAGCCCCAGCATTTT. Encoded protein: CASSFDIYQPQHF.

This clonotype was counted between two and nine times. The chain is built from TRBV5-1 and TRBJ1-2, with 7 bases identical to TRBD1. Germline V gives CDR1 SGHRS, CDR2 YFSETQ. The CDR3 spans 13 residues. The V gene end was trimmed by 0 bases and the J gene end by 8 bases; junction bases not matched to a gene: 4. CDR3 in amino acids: CASSLGGGDGYTF. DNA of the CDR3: TGCGCCAGCAGCTTGGGAGGGGGCGACGGCTACACCTTC.

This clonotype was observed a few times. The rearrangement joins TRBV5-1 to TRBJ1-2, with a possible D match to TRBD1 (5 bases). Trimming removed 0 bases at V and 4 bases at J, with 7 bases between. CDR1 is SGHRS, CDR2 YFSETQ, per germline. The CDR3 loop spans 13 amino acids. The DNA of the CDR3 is TGCGCCAGCAGCTTGGCGGGGCTCTATGGCTACACCTTC. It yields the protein CASSLAGLYGYTF.

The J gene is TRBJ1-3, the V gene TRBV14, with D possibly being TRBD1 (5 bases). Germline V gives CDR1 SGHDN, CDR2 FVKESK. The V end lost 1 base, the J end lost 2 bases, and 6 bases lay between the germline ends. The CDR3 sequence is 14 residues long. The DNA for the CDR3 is TGTGCCAGCAGCCAAGCGGGGGCTGGAAACACCATATATTTT. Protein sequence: CASSQAGAGNTIYF.

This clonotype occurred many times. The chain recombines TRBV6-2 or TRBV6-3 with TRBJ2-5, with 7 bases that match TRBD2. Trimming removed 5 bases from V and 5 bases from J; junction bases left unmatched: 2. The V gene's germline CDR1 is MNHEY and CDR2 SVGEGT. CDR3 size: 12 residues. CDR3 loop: CASSAGDETQYF. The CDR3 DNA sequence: TGTGCCAGCAGTGCGGGGGACGAGACCCAGTACTTC.

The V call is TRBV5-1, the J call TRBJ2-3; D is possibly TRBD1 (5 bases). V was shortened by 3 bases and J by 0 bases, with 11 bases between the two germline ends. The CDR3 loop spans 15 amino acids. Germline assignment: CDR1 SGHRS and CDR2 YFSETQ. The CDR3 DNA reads TGCGCCAGCAGCTCAAGATCAGGGAGCACAGATACGCAGTATTTT. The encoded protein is CASSSRSGSTDTQYF.